A selection of T cell receptor beta chains follows, all from one sample in a study of identical twins. One entry per CDR3 protein results from TCRdb running MiXCR on the 5' RACE reads. The sample includes around 140,000 distinct CDR3 sequences, under 4.5% seen only once; the top ten take around 8.1%. Sequenced sample: memory T cells sorted from blood. Every receptor here comes from a man between 18 and 29 years old in good health. Both conserved end residues are part of each CDR3. D genes are given only for firm matches. For some rows the clone size is stated as once, few or many, or as a class when expanded; others skip it.

abundance: many
d_gene: TRBD1
v_gene: TRBV2
j_gene: TRBJ1-2
CDR3aa: CATVKDRGPLIGYTF
CDR3nt: TGTGCCACCGTCAAGGACAGGGGGCCCTTAATCGGCTACACCTTC

abundance: many
d_gene: NA
v_gene: TRBV27
j_gene: TRBJ2-1
CDR3aa: CASCSYNEQFF
CDR3nt: TGTGCCAGCTGCTCCTACAATGAGCAGTTCTTC

abundance: many
d_gene: NA
v_gene: TRBV7-2
j_gene: TRBJ2-7
CDR3aa: CASSSRQGGHEQYF
CDR3nt: TGTGCCAGCAGCTCACGACAGGGAGGCCACGAGCAGTACTTC

abundance: many
d_gene: NA
v_gene: TRBV27
j_gene: TRBJ1-2
CDR3aa: CASSLAGVGGYTF
CDR3nt: TGTGCCAGCAGTTTAGCGGGGGTGGGCGGCTACACCTTC

abundance: many
d_gene: TRBD1
v_gene: TRBV12-3/TRBV12-4
j_gene: TRBJ2-5
CDR3aa: CASSQGAFEETQYF
CDR3nt: TGTGCCAGCAGCCAGGGGGCGTTCGAAGAGACCCAGTACTTC

abundance: many
d_gene: NA
v_gene: TRBV2
j_gene: TRBJ2-3
CDR3aa: CASRREADTQYF
CDR3nt: TGTGCCAGCAGGAGGGAGGCAGATACGCAGTATTTT

abundance: many
d_gene: TRBD2
v_gene: TRBV7-8
j_gene: TRBJ2-3
CDR3aa: CASRQRRGDSTDTQYF
CDR3nt: TGTGCCAGCAGACAAAGGCGGGGGGATAGCACAGATACGCAGTATTTT

abundance: many
d_gene: NA
v_gene: TRBV28
j_gene: TRBJ2-1
CDR3aa: CASSPYYMAGSNEQFF
CDR3nt: TGTGCCAGCAGTCCATACTACATGGCGGGGAGCAATGAGCAGTTCTTC

abundance: many
d_gene: NA
v_gene: TRBV6-4
j_gene: TRBJ1-1
CDR3aa: CASRGVRTEAFF
CDR3nt: TGTGCCAGCAGGGGGGTACGCACTGAAGCTTTCTTT

abundance: many
d_gene: TRBD2
v_gene: TRBV29-1
j_gene: TRBJ2-1
CDR3aa: CSALSGRGYNEQFF
CDR3nt: TGCAGCGCTCTCAGCGGGAGGGGGTACAATGAGCAGTTCTTC

abundance: many
d_gene: TRBD2
v_gene: TRBV6-2/TRBV6-3
j_gene: TRBJ2-3
CDR3aa: CASQQRGTTDTQYF
CDR3nt: TGTGCCAGCCAACAGCGGGGAACCACAGATACGCAGTATTTT

abundance: many
d_gene: NA
v_gene: TRBV20-1
j_gene: TRBJ1-5
CDR3aa: CSAQTANQPQHF
CDR3nt: TGCAGTGCGCAGACTGCTAATCAGCCCCAGCATTTT

abundance: NA
d_gene: NA
v_gene: TRBV28
j_gene: TRBJ2-3
CDR3aa: CASSLTYNPRVDTQYF
CDR3nt: TGTGCCAGCAGTTTGACTTACAACCCTCGGGTAGATACGCAGTATTTT

abundance: many
d_gene: NA
v_gene: TRBV9
j_gene: TRBJ1-5
CDR3aa: CASSVGGYQSAQHF
CDR3nt: TGTGCCAGCAGCGTCGGGGGTTATCAATCAGCCCAGCATTTT

abundance: many
d_gene: NA
v_gene: TRBV5-1
j_gene: TRBJ2-1
CDR3aa: CASSLMAASSYNEQFF
CDR3nt: TGCGCCAGCAGCTTGATGGCGGCAAGCTCCTACAATGAGCAGTTCTTC

abundance: many
d_gene: NA
v_gene: TRBV3-1
j_gene: TRBJ1-4
CDR3aa: CASSQGTQGMGEKLFF
CDR3nt: TGTGCCAGCAGCCAGGGAACCCAGGGGATGGGTGAAAAACTGTTTTTT

abundance: many
d_gene: TRBD2
v_gene: TRBV10-3
j_gene: TRBJ2-7
CDR3aa: CAIKTTSGRTEQYF
CDR3nt: TGTGCCATCAAAACAACTAGCGGGCGCACCGAGCAGTACTTC

abundance: NA
d_gene: NA
v_gene: TRBV6-1
j_gene: TRBJ2-7
CDR3aa: CASSDQLAPHSYEQYF
CDR3nt: TGTGCCAGCAGTGACCAACTAGCCCCACACTCCTACGAGCAGTACTTC

abundance: many
d_gene: NA
v_gene: TRBV12-3/TRBV12-4
j_gene: TRBJ2-1
CDR3aa: CASSRSPLSEMQFF
CDR3nt: TGTGCCAGCAGTCGCTCCCCCCTATCTGAGATGCAGTTCTTC

abundance: many
d_gene: TRBD1
v_gene: TRBV5-1
j_gene: TRBJ2-1
CDR3aa: CASGQGGAYNEQFF
CDR3nt: TGCGCCAGCGGACAGGGGGGGGCCTACAATGAGCAGTTCTTC

abundance: many
d_gene: TRBD1
v_gene: TRBV3-1
j_gene: TRBJ1-1
CDR3aa: CASSQGSTGGTEAFF
CDR3nt: TGTGCCAGCAGCCAAGGGTCGACAGGGGGCACTGAAGCTTTCTTT

abundance: few
d_gene: NA
v_gene: TRBV12-3/TRBV12-4
j_gene: TRBJ2-3
CDR3aa: CASTHRDTTDTQYF
CDR3nt: TGTGCCAGCACTCACAGGGACACCACAGATACGCAGTATTTT

abundance: many
d_gene: NA
v_gene: TRBV3-1
j_gene: TRBJ1-5
CDR3aa: CASSQDLPGINQPQHF
CDR3nt: TGTGCCAGCAGCCAAGATTTACCCGGGATCAATCAGCCCCAGCATTTT

abundance: many
d_gene: TRBD2
v_gene: TRBV6-5
j_gene: TRBJ2-5
CDR3aa: CASSLTGTSGSGWKETQYF
CDR3nt: TGTGCCAGCAGTTTAACCGGGACTAGCGGGAGTGGGTGGAAAGAGACCCAGTACTTC

abundance: many
d_gene: TRBD1
v_gene: TRBV10-3
j_gene: TRBJ1-2
CDR3aa: CAISEPGQGGGYTF
CDR3nt: TGTGCCATCAGTGAACCGGGACAGGGAGGGGGCTACACCTTC

abundance: many
d_gene: TRBD1
v_gene: TRBV6-1
j_gene: TRBJ1-6
CDR3aa: CASSVTGLNSPLHF
CDR3nt: TGTGCCAGCAGTGTGACAGGGCTCAATTCACCCCTCCACTTT

abundance: many
d_gene: NA
v_gene: TRBV20-1
j_gene: TRBJ2-1
CDR3aa: CSARDPGAGGYYNEQFF
CDR3nt: TGCAGTGCTAGAGATCCGGGAGCGGGCGGTTATTACAATGAGCAGTTCTTC

abundance: many
d_gene: TRBD1
v_gene: TRBV24-1
j_gene: TRBJ2-3
CDR3aa: CATSRDREDTQYF
CDR3nt: TGTGCCACCAGCCGGGACAGGGAAGATACGCAGTATTTT

abundance: many
d_gene: NA
v_gene: TRBV12-3/TRBV12-4
j_gene: TRBJ2-1
CDR3aa: CASSLGAEISYNEQFF
CDR3nt: TGTGCCAGCAGTTTAGGAGCGGAGATTTCCTACAATGAGCAGTTCTTC

abundance: many
d_gene: NA
v_gene: TRBV20-1
j_gene: TRBJ1-1
CDR3aa: CSATIGTLNTEAFF
CDR3nt: TGCAGTGCTACCATTGGGACCCTGAACACTGAAGCTTTCTTT

abundance: many
d_gene: NA
v_gene: TRBV28
j_gene: TRBJ2-7
CDR3aa: CASSSRPYEQYF
CDR3nt: TGTGCCAGCAGTTCCCGTCCCTACGAGCAGTACTTC

abundance: many
d_gene: NA
v_gene: TRBV10-3
j_gene: TRBJ2-3
CDR3aa: CAISESKRDTQYF
CDR3nt: TGTGCCATCAGTGAGTCGAAAAGAGATACGCAGTATTTT

abundance: many
d_gene: TRBD1
v_gene: TRBV4-2
j_gene: TRBJ1-1
CDR3aa: CASSLTGTANTEAFF
CDR3nt: TGTGCCAGCAGCCTAACCGGGACAGCGAACACTGAAGCTTTCTTT

abundance: many
d_gene: NA
v_gene: TRBV7-8
j_gene: TRBJ1-5
CDR3aa: CASTITGGGAGQPQHF
CDR3nt: TGTGCCAGCACCATAACCGGGGGGGGCGCGGGTCAGCCCCAGCATTTT

abundance: many
d_gene: NA
v_gene: TRBV15
j_gene: TRBJ1-5
CDR3aa: CATSRDKGVNQPQHF
CDR3nt: TGTGCCACCAGCAGGGACAAGGGAGTCAATCAGCCCCAGCATTTT

abundance: many
d_gene: NA
v_gene: TRBV20-1
j_gene: TRBJ2-5
CDR3aa: CSATKTGSEETQYF
CDR3nt: TGCAGTGCGACGAAAACAGGGTCCGAAGAGACCCAGTACTTC

abundance: many
d_gene: TRBD1
v_gene: TRBV27
j_gene: TRBJ2-7
CDR3aa: CASSPSRTGGPYEQYF
CDR3nt: TGTGCCAGCAGCCCCTCGCGGACAGGGGGCCCCTACGAGCAGTACTTC

abundance: many
d_gene: NA
v_gene: TRBV5-1
j_gene: TRBJ2-7
CDR3aa: CASSRTGLEQYF
CDR3nt: TGCGCCAGCAGCCGTACAGGACTAGAGCAGTACTTC

abundance: many
d_gene: NA
v_gene: TRBV28
j_gene: TRBJ1-1
CDR3aa: CASSLFQGWVAEAFF
CDR3nt: TGTGCCAGCAGTTTATTTCAGGGTTGGGTCGCTGAAGCTTTCTTT

abundance: many
d_gene: NA
v_gene: TRBV7-8
j_gene: TRBJ2-7
CDR3aa: CASSPSSEQYF
CDR3nt: TGTGCCAGCAGCCCATCTAGCGAGCAGTACTTC

abundance: many
d_gene: TRBD2
v_gene: TRBV9
j_gene: TRBJ2-2
CDR3aa: CASSVGSTSGIRLNTGELFF
CDR3nt: TGTGCCAGCAGCGTAGGCTCGACTAGCGGGATCCGCCTTAACACCGGGGAGCTGTTTTTT

abundance: many
d_gene: TRBD2
v_gene: TRBV20-1
j_gene: TRBJ2-5
CDR3aa: CSARDVAGPQETQYF
CDR3nt: TGCAGTGCTAGAGATGTAGCGGGGCCCCAAGAGACCCAGTACTTC

abundance: many
d_gene: NA
v_gene: TRBV27
j_gene: TRBJ2-6
CDR3aa: CASSLLSGDGANVLTF
CDR3nt: TGTGCCAGCAGTCTATTGTCAGGGGATGGGGCCAACGTCCTGACTTTC

abundance: NA
d_gene: NA
v_gene: TRBV4-3
j_gene: TRBJ2-6
CDR3aa: CASSPSISGANVLTF
CDR3nt: TGCGCCAGCAGCCCTTCGATCTCTGGGGCCAACGTCCTGACTTTC

abundance: many
d_gene: TRBD1
v_gene: TRBV25-1
j_gene: TRBJ2-1
CDR3aa: CASSESKDRDHEQFF
CDR3nt: TGTGCCAGCAGTGAATCGAAGGACAGGGACCATGAGCAGTTCTTC

abundance: many
d_gene: NA
v_gene: TRBV6-1
j_gene: TRBJ1-2
CDR3aa: CASSRESGRYGYTF
CDR3nt: TGTGCCAGCAGCAGGGAGTCAGGGCGCTATGGCTACACCTTC

abundance: many
d_gene: TRBD2
v_gene: TRBV20-1
j_gene: TRBJ2-3
CDR3aa: CSARASGSTDTQYF
CDR3nt: TGCAGTGCTAGGGCTAGCGGGAGCACAGATACGCAGTATTTT

abundance: many
d_gene: NA
v_gene: TRBV5-1
j_gene: TRBJ1-6
CDR3aa: CASSLEALSYNSPLHF
CDR3nt: TGCGCCAGCAGCTTGGAGGCCCTCTCCTATAATTCACCCCTCCACTTT

abundance: many
d_gene: NA
v_gene: TRBV5-4
j_gene: TRBJ2-5
CDR3aa: CASSYLQGGQETQYF
CDR3nt: TGTGCCAGCAGCTATTTACAGGGCGGCCAAGAGACCCAGTACTTC

abundance: many
d_gene: TRBD1
v_gene: TRBV4-1
j_gene: TRBJ1-5
CDR3aa: CASSPGTALPNQPQHF
CDR3nt: TGCGCCAGCAGCCCTGGGACAGCCTTACCAAATCAGCCCCAGCATTTT

abundance: many
d_gene: TRBD2
v_gene: TRBV6-2/TRBV6-3
j_gene: TRBJ2-2
CDR3aa: CASSPGTRLASNTGELFF
CDR3nt: TGTGCCAGCAGCCCCGGAACCAGACTAGCGTCGAACACCGGGGAGCTGTTTTTT

abundance: many
d_gene: NA
v_gene: TRBV20-1
j_gene: TRBJ2-2
CDR3aa: CSARAGLANTGELFF
CDR3nt: TGCAGTGCTAGAGCCGGGCTAGCGAACACCGGGGAGCTGTTTTTT

abundance: many
d_gene: NA
v_gene: TRBV5-1
j_gene: TRBJ2-3
CDR3aa: CASTGSDTQYF
CDR3nt: TGCGCCAGCACCGGGTCCGATACGCAGTATTTT